Below are 12 T cell receptor beta chains sequenced from a single sample in a study of CD8+ T cells in alopecia areata. Treatment defined: oral pan-JAK inhibitor, 5-10 mg twice daily. Extraction and reverse transcription of RNA yielded cDNA as the sequencing template. The repertoire was sequenced with immunoSEQ multiplex PCR; TCRdb's copy has only in-frame clones and lacks some. The sample holds roughly 250,000 clones, 50% to 75% seen once. Specimen: CD4+ T cells sorted from blood, collected at week 52, from a patient treated with tofacitinib. These receptors were obtained from a human donor with alopecia areata.

The CDR3 protein is CASGRQGDVLNSPLHF. As DNA, the CDR3 is TGTGCCAGCGGTCGACAGGGGGATGTTTTAAATTCACCCCTCCACTTT. This chain connects TRBV5-4 to TRBJ1-6, with TRBD1 matching over 9 bases. The junction had 12 bases not matched to a gene; V was cut back by 7 bases and J by 7 bases. Germline V gene lookup returns CDR1 SGHNT and CDR2 YYREEE (reference sequence). This CDR3 has 16 amino acids.

This clone has just a few counts. V gene TRBV7-2 combines with J gene TRBJ1-6; TRBD1 agrees at 7 bases. The CDR3 totals 16 residues. The trim removed 1 base at V and 6 bases at J, leaving 6 bases unmatched. Germline CDR1 reads SGHTA; CDR2 reads FQGNSA. The CDR3 nucleotides are TGTGCCAGCAGCTTAGTTCCGGGACAGACTAATTCACCCCTCCACTTT. This codes for CASSLVPGQTNSPLHF.

This sequence joins TRBV2 and TRBJ2-6; D possibly corresponds to TRBD2 (5 bases). V was shortened by 11 bases and J by 0 bases, with 8 bases between the two germline ends. The CDR3 has 13 residues. Germline assignment: CDR1 SNHLY and CDR2 FYNNEI. The CDR3 protein is CASGDSGANVLTF. Here the CDR3 DNA reads TGTGCCTCCGGGGACTCTGGGGCCAACGTCCTGACTTTC. Full variable domain (missing parts from reference TRBV2 and TRBJ2-6): EPEVTQTPSHQVTQMGQEVILRCVPISNHLYFYWYRQILGQKVEFLVSFYNNEISEKSEIFDDQFSVERPDGSNFTLKIRSTKLEDSAMYFCASGDSGANVLTFGAGSRLTVL.

This clone was detected only a few times. The V call is TRBV2, the J call TRBJ2-4; TRBD1 is a possible D gene (6 bases). The CDR3 consists of 16 residues. Germline V gene data show CDR1 as SNHLY and CDR2 as FYNNEI. V was cut by 5 bases and J by 1 base, with 15 bases left in between. The CDR3 sequence is CASSSHRVFAKNIQYF. The CDR3 DNA reads as TGTGCCAGCAGTTCACACAGGGTATTCGCCAAAAACATTCAGTACTTC.

V and J are TRBV5-1 and TRBJ2-7; TRBD1 might be the D (5 bases). Trimming took off 0 bases at V and 5 bases at J, with 6 bases between the two ends. Germline V gene lookup returns CDR1 SGHRS and CDR2 YFSETQ. The CDR3 sequence is 12 residues long. DNA for the CDR3: TGCGCCAGCAGCTTGGCAGGGAACGAGCAGTACTTC. Its protein product is CASSLAGNEQYF.

The rearrangement uses TRBV30 and TRBJ2-1; D ambiguous. The CDR3 contains 14 residues. Germline CDR1 and CDR2: GTSNPN and SVGIG (reference sequence). The germline V and J ends were trimmed by 6 bases and 1 base, with 13 bases remaining between them. The chain's CDR3 is CACVKGISYNEQFF. Written as DNA, the CDR3 is TGTGCCTGCGTAAAGGGTATATCCTACAATGAGCAGTTCTTC.

The chain links TRBV7-8 to TRBJ2-5; TRBD1 matches 7 bases. Germline trimming cut 0 bases from V and 4 bases from J; bases unmatched to any gene: 8. The V gene's germline CDR1 is SGHVS and CDR2 FQNEAQ. The CDR3 length is 16 residues. DNA of the CDR3: TGTGCCAGCAGCTTAGCAGGGGGCCTTGGTGGAGAGACCCAGTACTTC. This encodes CASSLAGGLGGETQYF.

V gene TRBV30 combines with J gene TRBJ1-6; unclear D gene. Germline V gives CDR1 GTSNPN, CDR2 SVGIG (reference sequence). Trimming stripped 2 bases from V and 8 bases from J, with 10 bases between. The CDR3 covers 13 residues. The CDR3 loop is CAWSKGFDSPLHF. The CDR3, as DNA: TGTGCCTGGAGTAAAGGCTTTGATTCACCCCTCCACTTT.

The chain carries TRBV7-9 and TRBJ1-2; D unresolved. Trimming removed 11 bases from V and 2 bases from J, with 12 bases in between. This CDR3 comprises 12 residues. The V gene's germline CDR1 is SEHNR and CDR2 FQNEAQ (reference sequence). The chain's CDR3 is CAGGGGNYGYTF. The CDR3 nucleotides are TGTGCCGGAGGTGGAGGAAACTATGGCTACACCTTC.

The J gene is TRBJ2-1, the V gene TRBV6-1; a possible D gene is TRBD1 (7 bases). Germline V gene data show CDR1 as MNHNS and CDR2 as SASEGT. The CDR3 covers 15 residues. V was cut by 8 bases and J by 6 bases, with 20 bases left in between. CDR3 sequence reads: CASPPGRDSGNEQFF. CDR3 sequence (DNA): TGTGCCAGCCCCCCCGGGCGGGACAGCGGCAATGAGCAGTTCTTC.

This clone was detected once. The chain carries TRBV6-5 and TRBJ1-2, with D perhaps matching TRBD1 (6 bases). Looked up from germline, CDR1 is MNHEY and CDR2 is SVGAGI. Trimming took off 3 bases at V and 8 bases at J, with 10 bases between the two ends. The CDR3 sequence is 12 residues long. CDR3 region: CASSYEGVGYTF. CDR3 nucleotides: TGTGCCAGCAGTTATGAGGGGGTCGGCTACACCTTC.

The chain is built from TRBV27 and TRBJ1-5; no clear D gene. Looked up from germline, CDR1 is MNHEY and CDR2 is SMNVEV (reference sequence). The CDR3 has 17 residues. V lost 10 bases, J lost 2 bases, and 24 bases lay in between. The chain's CDR3 is CAISLGNRVGGNQPQHF. CDR3 DNA: TGTGCCATCAGCTTAGGGAACAGAGTCGGCGGCAATCAGCCCCAGCATTTT.